A selection of T cell receptor beta chains follows, all from one sample in a study of T-cell memory formation after mild COVID-19. MiXCR, run by TCRdb on the 5' RACE reads, gives a single entry per CDR3 protein. Of tens of thousands of distinct CDR3 sequences in the sample, around 21% were seen once. Sequencing used PBMCs or a T cell subset sorted from them (not recorded which). The origin of the receptors is an adult who had mild COVID-19 (a few samples of this study predate the infection). Cell type and time point are not known. Both conserved end residues are trimmed from each CDR3.

j_gene: TRBJ2-1
v_gene: TRBV5-6
CDR3aa: ASSNWDSSSYNEQF

j_gene: TRBJ2-1
v_gene: TRBV9
CDR3aa: ASSVVGAGSYNEQF

j_gene: TRBJ2-5
v_gene: TRBV7-3
CDR3aa: ASSATSGETQY

j_gene: TRBJ1-5
v_gene: TRBV12-3/TRBV12-4
CDR3aa: ASSLNSRPNQPQH

j_gene: TRBJ2-7
v_gene: TRBV20-1
CDR3aa: SARQGSSYEQY

j_gene: TRBJ2-2
v_gene: TRBV12-3/TRBV12-4
CDR3aa: ASSGQGAVNTGELF

j_gene: TRBJ2-5
v_gene: TRBV4-3
CDR3aa: ASSQGAGYPQETQY

j_gene: TRBJ1-5
v_gene: TRBV7-3
CDR3aa: ASSSGHYQDQPQH

j_gene: TRBJ2-1
v_gene: TRBV2
CDR3aa: ASSPGLAVNEQF

j_gene: TRBJ1-2
v_gene: TRBV5-1
CDR3aa: ASSLEFGQGFGGYT